The 4 T cell receptor beta chains below all came from one sample that was sequenced in a study of blood T cell repertoires in COVID-19. The table came from immunoSEQ multiplex PCR; TCRdb's copy has only in-frame clones and leaves some out. The repertoire holds over 85,000 clones, with 70% to 90% as singletons. The sample consisted of peripheral blood. The receptors here all came from a man between 65 and 79 years old with acute or convalescent COVID-19.

This chain links TRBV29-1 with TRBJ1-2, with D hard to call. Germline lookup yields CDR1 SQVTM and CDR2 ANQGSEA. The germline V and J ends were trimmed by 3 bases and 4 bases, with 9 bases remaining between them. CDR3 length equals 12 residues. CDR3 in amino acids: CSVEESAYGYTF. For the CDR3, the DNA is TGCAGCGTTGAGGAGTCAGCCTATGGCTACACCTTC. Filled out from reference TRBV29-1 and TRBJ1-2, the complete variable domain reads SAVISQKPSRDICQRGTSLTIQCQVDSQVTMMFWYRQQPGQSLTLIATANQGSEATYESGFVIDKFPISRPNLTFSTLTVSNMSPEDSSIYLCSVEESAYGYTFGSGTRLTVV.

The gene calls are TRBV2 and TRBJ2-6; maybe TRBD1 (6 bases). Trimming removed 6 bases at V and 8 bases at J, with 20 bases between. The CDR3 is 16 amino acids. Germline values: CDR1 SNHLY, CDR2 FYNNEI. The CDR3 here is CASSREQGFFSNVLTF. CDR3 DNA sequence: TGTGCCAGCAGCCGGGAACAGGGCTTCTTTTCCAACGTCCTGACTTTC. Drawing the rest from reference TRBV2 and TRBJ2-6, the complete variable domain is EPEVTQTPSHQVTQMGQEVILRCVPISNHLYFYWYRQILGQKVEFLVSFYNNEISEKSEIFDDQFSVERPDGSNFTLKIRSTKLEDSAMYFCASSREQGFFSNVLTFGAGSRLTVL.

J is TRBJ2-5 and V is TRBV5-4; unclear D gene. From germline, CDR1 is SGHNT and CDR2 YYREEE (reference sequence). This CDR3 comprises 15 residues. Trimming shortened V by 0 bases and J by 2 bases, and 11 bases separated the two germline ends. CDR3 in DNA: TGTGCCAGCAGCTTGGCGTTGGCTTCTCAAGAGACCCAGTACTTC. Protein: CASSLALASQETQYF.

V and J are TRBV28 and TRBJ1-6, with D possibly being TRBD1 (6 bases). The CDR3 totals 16 residues. Germline lookup yields CDR1 MDHEN and CDR2 SYDVKM. Trimming pared 7 bases from V and 8 bases from J, leaving 21 bases between. CDR3 in amino acids: CASNSNRVRWDSPLHF. For the CDR3, the DNA is TGTGCCAGCAATTCGAACAGGGTGCGATGGGATTCACCCCTCCACTTT.